At least ten counts were recorded for the clone carrying this TCR beta chain. Its specificity is not known. Germline values: CDR1 SGHVS, CDR2 FNYEAQ. V lost 0 bases to trimming and J lost 2 bases, with 9 bases between them. The CDR3 consists of 15 residues. The entry originates in a study of molecular identifiers for immune sequencing clone quantification. Study results and limitations: Effector cells had over 98% of their molecules in clones above 20 RNA copies, while naive cells had under 1%. Jurkat TCR RNA from one cell was spiked into about a million naive cells, and it was reportedly detectable there.

TCRdb processed the PCR reads anew with MiXCR; each CDR3 protein has one entry. The sample lists 85,000 to 100,000 distinct CDR3 sequences; less than 25% were seen once. CD8+CD4-CCR7+CD45RA+ cells were sorted as naive CD8 T cells. The V call is TRBV7-6, the J call TRBJ2-3, with D possibly TRBD2 on 6 matching bases. Sequenced: naive CD8+ T cells from blood, with Jurkat cell RNA spiked in. Subset reported: FACS-sorted CD8+CD4-CCR7+CD45RA+ naive T cells. This TCR derives from a human donor in good health. Some libraries in this study had Jurkat cell RNA spiked in. This CDR3 reads CASSLAGTSTDTQYF. The CDR3 DNA follows: TGTGCCAGCAGCTTAGCGGGGACTTCCACAGATACGCAGTATTTT.